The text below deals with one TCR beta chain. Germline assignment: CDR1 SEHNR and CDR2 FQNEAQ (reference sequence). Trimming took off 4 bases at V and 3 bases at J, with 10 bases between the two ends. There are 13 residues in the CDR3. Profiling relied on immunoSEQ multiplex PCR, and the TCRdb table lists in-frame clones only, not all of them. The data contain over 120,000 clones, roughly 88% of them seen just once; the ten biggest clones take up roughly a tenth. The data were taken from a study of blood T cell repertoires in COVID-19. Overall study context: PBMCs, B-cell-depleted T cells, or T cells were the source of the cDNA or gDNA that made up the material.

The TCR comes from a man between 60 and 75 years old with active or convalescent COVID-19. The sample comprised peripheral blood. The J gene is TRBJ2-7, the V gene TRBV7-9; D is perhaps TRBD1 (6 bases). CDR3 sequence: CASSYPQGYEQYF. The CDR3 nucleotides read TGTGCCAGCAGCTACCCACAGGGCTACGAGCAGTACTTC.